The clone carrying this T cell receptor (beta chain) was seen ten or more times. These data are taken from a study of T cell repertoires in cytomegalovirus infection. The germline CDR1 and CDR2 sequences are SGHTA and FQGNSA. This CDR3 comprises 16 residues. Trimming took off 2 bases at V and 7 bases at J, with 18 bases between the two ends. TCRdb reanalysed the reads using MiXCR and keeps one entry per CDR3 protein. The sample consists of about 490,000 distinct CDR3 sequences, about 11% of them appearing once. V gene TRBV7-2 combines with J gene TRBJ1-3; D gene uncertain. The material sequenced was PBMCs. This TCR was recovered from a human donor in good health (CMV status not recorded). Some clones in this sample may be carry-over from other donors' samples. The CDR3 nucleotides are TGTGCCAGCAGCTTATCCTGGGAAATGGAACTTAACACCATATATTTT. This codes for CASSLSWEMELNTIYF.